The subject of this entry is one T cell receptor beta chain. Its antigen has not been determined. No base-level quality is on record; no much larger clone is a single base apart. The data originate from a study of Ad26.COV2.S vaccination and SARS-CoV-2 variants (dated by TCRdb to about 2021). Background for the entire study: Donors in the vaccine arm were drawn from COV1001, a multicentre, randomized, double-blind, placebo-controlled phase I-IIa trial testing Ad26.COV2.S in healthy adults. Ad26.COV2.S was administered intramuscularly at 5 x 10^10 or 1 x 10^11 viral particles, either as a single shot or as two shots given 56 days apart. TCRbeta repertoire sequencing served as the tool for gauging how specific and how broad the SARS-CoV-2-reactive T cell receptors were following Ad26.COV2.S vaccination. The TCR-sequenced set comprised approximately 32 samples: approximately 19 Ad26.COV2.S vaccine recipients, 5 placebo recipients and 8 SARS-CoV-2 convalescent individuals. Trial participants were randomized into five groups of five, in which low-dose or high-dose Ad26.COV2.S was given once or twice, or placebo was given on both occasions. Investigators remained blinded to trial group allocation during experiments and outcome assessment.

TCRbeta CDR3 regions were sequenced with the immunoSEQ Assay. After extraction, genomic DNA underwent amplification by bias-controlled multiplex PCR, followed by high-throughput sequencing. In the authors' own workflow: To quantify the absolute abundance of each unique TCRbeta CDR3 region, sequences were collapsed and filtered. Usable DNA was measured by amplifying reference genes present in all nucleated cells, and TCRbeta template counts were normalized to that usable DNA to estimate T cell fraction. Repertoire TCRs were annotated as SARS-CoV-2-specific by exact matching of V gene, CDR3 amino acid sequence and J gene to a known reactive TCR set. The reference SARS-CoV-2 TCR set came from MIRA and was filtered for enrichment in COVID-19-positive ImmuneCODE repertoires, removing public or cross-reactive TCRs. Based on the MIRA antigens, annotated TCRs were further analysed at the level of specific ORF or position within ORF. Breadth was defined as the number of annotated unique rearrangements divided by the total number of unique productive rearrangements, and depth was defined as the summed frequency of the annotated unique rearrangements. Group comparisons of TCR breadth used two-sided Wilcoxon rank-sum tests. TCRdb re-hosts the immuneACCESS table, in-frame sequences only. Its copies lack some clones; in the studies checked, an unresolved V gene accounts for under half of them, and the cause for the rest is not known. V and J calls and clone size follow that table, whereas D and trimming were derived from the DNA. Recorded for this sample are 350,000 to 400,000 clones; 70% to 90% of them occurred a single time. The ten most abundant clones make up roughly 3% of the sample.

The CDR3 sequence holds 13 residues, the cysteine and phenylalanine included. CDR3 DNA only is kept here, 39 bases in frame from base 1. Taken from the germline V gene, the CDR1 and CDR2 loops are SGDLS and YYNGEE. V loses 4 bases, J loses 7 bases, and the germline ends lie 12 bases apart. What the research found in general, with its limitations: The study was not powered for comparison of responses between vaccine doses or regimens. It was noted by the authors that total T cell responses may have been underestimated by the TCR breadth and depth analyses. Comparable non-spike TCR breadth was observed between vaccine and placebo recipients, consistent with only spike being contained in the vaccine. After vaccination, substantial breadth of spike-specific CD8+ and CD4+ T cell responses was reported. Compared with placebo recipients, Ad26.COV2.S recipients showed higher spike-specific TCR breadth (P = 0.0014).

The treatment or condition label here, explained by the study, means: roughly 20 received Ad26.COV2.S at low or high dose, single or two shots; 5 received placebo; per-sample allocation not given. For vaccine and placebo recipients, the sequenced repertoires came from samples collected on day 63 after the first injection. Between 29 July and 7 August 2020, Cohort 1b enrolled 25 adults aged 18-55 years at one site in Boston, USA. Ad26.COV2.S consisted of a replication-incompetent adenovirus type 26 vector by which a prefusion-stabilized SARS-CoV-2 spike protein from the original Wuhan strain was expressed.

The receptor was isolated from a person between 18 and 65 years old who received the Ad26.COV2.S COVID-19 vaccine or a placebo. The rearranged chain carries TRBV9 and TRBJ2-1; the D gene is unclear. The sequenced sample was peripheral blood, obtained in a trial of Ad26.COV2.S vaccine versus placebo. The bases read TGTGCCAGCAGCCCCCCCCCTCGGAATGAGCAGTTCTTC. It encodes CASSPPPRNEQFF. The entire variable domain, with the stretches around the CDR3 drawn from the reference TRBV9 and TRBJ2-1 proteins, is DSGVTQTPKHLITATGQRVTLRCSPRSGDLSVYWYQQSLDQGLQFLIQYYNGEERAKGNILERFSAQQFPDLHSELNLSSLELGDSALYFCASSPPPRNEQFFGPGTRLTVL.